Detailed here is one T cell receptor (beta chain). This entry comes from a study of blood T cell repertoires in COVID-19. Study summary: The United States, Italy and Spain provided the acute and convalescent COVID-19 samples. The cDNA or gDNA used as material had been derived from T cells, B-cell-depleted T cells, or PBMCs.

The CDR3 extends over 15 amino acids. Germline CDR1 SEHNR, CDR2 FQNEAQ (reference sequence). The V gene end was trimmed by 5 bases and the J gene end by 5 bases; junction bases not matched to a gene: 9. Methods used by the authors: From reference gene primer amplification, estimates of nucleated cell counts were derived. This table comes from immunoSEQ multiplex PCR, and its TCRdb copy is limited to in-frame clones, with some not included. That table is the source of V, J and clone size, and D and trimming were worked out from the DNA. The sample lists roughly 260,000 clones, roughly 84% occurring once.

The clonotype originates from a woman in her 40s who had recovered from COVID-19. V is TRBV7-9 and J is TRBJ2-3; 8 nucleotides match TRBD2. The sample consisted of peripheral blood. The CDR3 sequence: CASSPRGGEVDTQYF. Here the CDR3 DNA reads TGTGCCAGCAGCCCCCGGGGGGGCGAGGTAGATACGCAGTATTTT.